One and the same sample provided the 29 T cell receptor beta chains below, sequenced in a study of cytomegalovirus exposure and HLA in healthy donors. Primers for the PCR totalled 60 Vbeta and 13 Jbeta. Assay used: immunoSEQ multiplex PCR; TCRdb lists only in-frame clones, some missing. The sample holds around 250,000 clones, over 90% seen once. Sequenced: PBMCs. Receptor source: a girl aged 2-10 years in good health and CMV-seronegative.

The chain employs TRBV28 and TRBJ2-4; 14 nucleotides align to TRBD2. With 3 bases clipped from V and 9 bases from J, the junction kept 7 bases outside the gene matches. The germline CDR1 and CDR2 sequences are MDHEN and SYDVKM. CDR3 size: 16 residues. The CDR3 spells CASSLATSGGASIQYF. The CDR3 coding sequence is TGTGCCAGCAGTTTGGCGACTAGCGGGGGGGCCTCCATTCAGTACTTC.

This chain links TRBV25-1 with TRBJ2-3; 16 nucleotides agree with TRBD2. The junction had 10 bases not matched to a gene; V was cut back by 7 bases and J by 6 bases. This CDR3 comprises 17 residues. Germline V gene sequence: CDR1 MGHDK, CDR2 SYGVNS. CDR3 coding DNA: TGTGCCAGCATCACGGGACTAGCGGGAGGGGGACGGGATACGCAGTATTTT. It is translated as CASITGLAGGGRDTQYF.

The chain couples TRBV11-3 to TRBJ2-7; D is uncertain. The CDR3 loop spans 13 amino acids. Trimming left V 5 bases short and J 0 bases short, with 8 bases between. From germline, CDR1 is SGHNT and CDR2 YENEEA. For the CDR3, the DNA is TGTGCCAGCAGCGCAGGCTCCTCCTACGAGCAGTACTTC. This encodes CASSAGSSYEQYF.

The rearrangement links TRBV7-9 to TRBJ1-2; 7 bases are shared with TRBD1. CDR3 size: 14 residues. V lost 3 bases to trimming and J lost 3 bases; unmatched junction nucleotides: 4. The germline V gene encodes CDR1 SEHNR and CDR2 FQNEAQ (reference sequence). Here the CDR3 DNA reads TGTGCCAGCAGCTTGGGACAGACGTACTATGGCTACACCTTC. This codes for CASSLGQTYYGYTF.

The CDR3 DNA reads TGTGCCAGCACCCCGGGGGGGACTAACTATGGCTACACCTTC. Its protein is CASTPGGTNYGYTF. This chain uses TRBV2 with TRBJ1-2; a weak D match, TRBD1 (5 bases). This CDR3 region has 14 residues. In germline, CDR1 is SNHLY, CDR2 FYNNEI. V lost 7 bases and J lost 0, with 12 bases in between.

The rearrangement joins TRBV2 to TRBJ2-7; tentative D call: TRBD1 (5 bases). The CDR3 length is 12 residues. V gave up 6 bases and J gave up 3 bases, with 9 bases separating them. Per germline, CDR1 SNHLY and CDR2 FYNNEI. The DNA of the CDR3 is TGTGCCAGCAGGGGCAGGGTCTACGAGCAGTACTTC. This codes for CASRGRVYEQYF.

The gene calls are TRBV7-9 and TRBJ2-5; a weak D match, TRBD1 (6 bases). The V end lost 5 bases, the J end lost 1 base, and 11 bases lay between the germline ends. The CDR3 has 14 residues. Germline CDR1 SEHNR, CDR2 FQNEAQ (reference sequence). The CDR3 nucleotides read TGTGCCAGCAGCCCAAGGACAGTCCAAGAGACCCAGTACTTC. Translation gives CASSPRTVQETQYF.

This chain links TRBV7-2 with TRBJ2-3; D gene unclear. The CDR3 runs 14 residues. The V end lost 5 bases, the J end lost 1 base, and 10 bases lay between the germline ends. Germline loops: CDR1 SGHTA, CDR2 FQGNSA. The CDR3 here is CASSRQEGTDTQYF. CDR3 DNA: TGTGCCAGCAGCCGCCAGGAAGGCACAGATACGCAGTATTTT.

A few counts support this clone. J is TRBJ2-1 and V is TRBV27; D possibly corresponds to TRBD2 (5 bases). The CDR3 sequence is 16 residues long. Per the germline V gene, CDR1 is MNHEY and CDR2 is SMNVEV (reference sequence). V lost 3 bases, J lost 4 bases, and 16 bases lay in between. CDR3 bases: TGTGCCAGCAGTTTCTCCGGGGAGCCCCCTTACAATGAGCAGTTCTTC. Translated, it gives CASSFSGEPPYNEQFF.

The chain recombines TRBV7-2 with TRBJ1-2; 9 bases map to TRBD1. V lost 0 bases to trimming and J lost 5 bases; unmatched junction nucleotides: 1. This CDR3 region has 14 residues. Per germline, CDR1 SGHTA and CDR2 FQGNSA. This CDR3 reads CASSLAGQGYGYTF. The CDR3 DNA is TGTGCCAGCAGCTTAGCGGGACAGGGTTATGGCTACACCTTC.

This chain uses TRBV6-6 with TRBJ1-1; D remains unclear. Trimming cost V 4 bases and J 7 bases, with 4 bases left between them. Germline-derived CDR1 and CDR2 are MNHNY and SVGAGI (reference sequence). The CDR3 contains 10 residues. For the CDR3, the DNA is TGTGCCAGCAGTTTTAGTGAAGCTTTCTTT. Its translation is CASSFSEAFF.

The rearrangement uses TRBV7-8 and TRBJ1-4, with 7 nucleotides matching TRBD1. This CDR3 has 15 amino acids. CDR1 is SGHVS, CDR2 FQNEAQ, per germline. The V gene end was trimmed by 5 bases and the J gene end by 3 bases; junction bases not matched to a gene: 6. The CDR3 region has the DNA TGTGCCAGCAGCCCCGACAGGGTTGCTAATGAAAAACTGTTTTTT. Translated: CASSPDRVANEKLFF. The full variable domain, completed using reference TRBV7-8 and TRBJ1-4, is GAGVSQSPRYKVAKRGQDVALRCDPISGHVSLFWYQQALGQGPEFLTYFQNEAQLDKSGLPSDRFFAERPEGSVSTLKIQRTQQEDSAVYLCASSPDRVANEKLFFGSGTQLSVL.

The V gene is TRBV4-1, the J gene TRBJ2-1, with 10 bases aligning to TRBD2. V shed 1 base, J shed 6 bases, and the junction held 9 bases outside the gene matches. Germline V CDR1 and CDR2: MGHRA, YSYEKL. This CDR3 has 17 amino acids. CDR3 protein: CASSQGLAGVMGNEQFF. CDR3 nucleotide sequence: TGCGCCAGCAGCCAAGGGCTAGCGGGAGTGATGGGCAATGAGCAGTTCTTC.

The rearrangement joins TRBV23-1 to TRBJ2-5, with 8 nucleotides matching TRBD1. TRBV23-1 belongs to the ORF category, with a function that is uncertain. The junction had 6 bases not matched to a gene; V was cut back by 0 bases and J by 6 bases. The CDR3 runs 15 residues. CDR3 nucleotide sequence: TGCGCCAGCAGTCAATCGTCCAGGGGGCGGAAGACCCAGTACTTC. This gives the protein CASSQSSRGRKTQYF.

With respect to this clone: Other nucleotide sequences from this sample produce the same CDR3. V and J are TRBV27 and TRBJ1-2, with 7 bases lining up with TRBD1. V was clipped by 5 bases and J by 8 bases; unmatched bases: 8. The germline CDR1 and CDR2 sequences are MNHEY and SMNVEV (reference sequence). CDR3 size: 13 residues. The CDR3 is CASSKTGPGGYTF. The DNA for the CDR3 is TGTGCCAGCAGTAAGACAGGGCCGGGGGGCTACACCTTC.

This chain uses TRBV4-1 with TRBJ2-3, with 8 nucleotides matching TRBD1. The CDR3 is 15 residues long. Germline CDR1 reads MGHRA; CDR2 reads YSYEKL. Trimming removed 2 bases from V and 0 bases from J; junction bases left unmatched: 1. The CDR3 DNA reads as TGCGCCAGCAGCCAAACAGGGGGGAGCACAGATACGCAGTATTTT. Translated: CASSQTGGSTDTQYF.

The chain joins TRBV14 to TRBJ2-7; TRBD1 might be the D (6 bases). CDR3 size: 14 residues. Trimming removed 3 bases from V and 6 bases from J, with 15 bases in between. The germline gives CDR1 SGHDN, CDR2 FVKESK. The CDR3 reads CASSQGLQGLEQYF. The CDR3 bases are TGTGCCAGCAGCCAGGGCTTGCAGGGGCTCGAGCAGTACTTC.

The CDR3 here is CASSGEGHPYEQYF. The CDR3 DNA is TGCGCCAGCAGCGGGGAGGGACACCCCTACGAGCAGTACTTC. J is TRBJ2-7 and V is TRBV5-1; a possible D gene is TRBD2 (7 bases). Germline loops: CDR1 SGHRS, CDR2 YFSETQ. The CDR3 is 14 residues long. The V end lost 4 bases, the J end lost 2 bases, and 13 bases lay between the germline ends.

This rearrangement joins TRBV7-9 to TRBJ1-4, with 10 bases matching TRBD1. Germline CDR1 SEHNR, CDR2 FQNEAQ (reference sequence). CDR3 length: 15 amino acids. The ends lost 7 bases at V and 8 bases at J; junction bases unmatched: 10. CDR3 protein: CASTTRDRGGEKLFF. In DNA form, the CDR3 reads TGTGCCAGCACCACCAGGGACAGGGGAGGCGAAAAACTGTTTTTT.

This sequence joins TRBV6-5 and TRBJ1-2, with a possible D match to TRBD1 (6 bases). Germline assignment: CDR1 MNHEY and CDR2 SVGAGI. The germline V and J ends were trimmed by 4 bases and 1 base, with 7 bases remaining between them. The CDR3 covers 13 residues. The CDR3 protein is CASSFRGNYGYTF. CDR3 nucleotide sequence: TGTGCCAGCAGTTTCAGGGGTAACTATGGCTACACCTTC.

The gene calls are TRBV30 and TRBJ1-5; 11 bases match TRBD1. Germline V CDR1 and CDR2: GTSNPN, SVGIG (reference sequence). This CDR3 region has 15 residues. J lost 6 bases, V lost 5 bases, and 9 bases had no gene match. CDR3 DNA: TGTGCCTGGGGCCGGACAGGGGGCATGAGTCAGCCCCAGCATTTT. It is translated as CAWGRTGGMSQPQHF. Full variable domain (remainder filled in from reference TRBV30 and TRBJ1-5): SQTIHQWPATLVQPVGSPLSLECTVEGTSNPNLYWYRQAAGRGLQLLFYSVGIGQISSEVPQNLSASRPQDRQFILSSKKLLLSDSGFYLCAWGRTGGMSQPQHFGDGTRLSIL.

This chain links TRBV6-6 with TRBJ1-2; 7 bases map to TRBD1. Germline trimming cut 4 bases from V and 8 bases from J; bases unmatched to any gene: 13. This CDR3 contains 15 residues. The V gene's germline CDR1 is MNHNY and CDR2 SVGAGI (reference sequence). The CDR3 sequence: CASSFSGDSREGYTF. The CDR3 DNA reads as TGTGCCAGCAGTTTTTCGGGGGACAGCAGGGAAGGCTACACCTTC.

CDR3: CATSSNRGGSIAYNEQFF. As DNA, the CDR3 is TGTGCCACCAGCAGCAACCGGGGCGGGAGCATTGCCTACAATGAGCAGTTCTTC. V usage is TRBV15 and J usage is TRBJ2-1; 7 bases are a match to TRBD2. V was clipped by 3 bases and J by 2 bases; unmatched bases: 13. Per the germline V gene, CDR1 is LNHNV and CDR2 is YYDKDF (reference sequence). The CDR3 runs 18 residues.

This clone was seen only once. This rearrangement joins TRBV5-6 to TRBJ2-3, with 8 bases fitting TRBD2. Germline V CDR1 and CDR2: SGHDT, YYEEEE. V lost 2 bases, J lost 8 bases, and 10 bases stayed unmatched. The CDR3 runs to 15 residues. CDR3 in DNA: TGTGCCAGCAGCTTACTACTAGCGGAGCAAGCTACGCAGTATTTT. Its protein product is CASSLLLAEQATQYF.

The chain couples TRBV5-8 to TRBJ1-6; 7 nucleotides agree with TRBD1. The CDR3 runs to 17 residues. Unmatched junction bases numbered 7, after V lost 4 bases and J lost 0 bases. Germline V gene lookup returns CDR1 SGHTS and CDR2 YDEGEE. The CDR3 sequence: CASSDDRDSSYNSPLHF. Written as DNA, the CDR3 is TGTGCCAGCAGCGACGACCGGGACAGCTCCTATAATTCACCCCTCCACTTT.

The chain couples TRBV27 to TRBJ2-5, with 9 bases identical to TRBD1. This CDR3 comprises 17 residues. Germline V gene data show CDR1 as MNHEY and CDR2 as SMNVEV (reference sequence). With 4 bases clipped from V and 7 bases from J, the junction kept 16 bases outside the gene matches. CDR3 region: CASSSQRGTGYEMTQYF. The CDR3 coding sequence is TGTGCCAGCAGTTCCCAAAGGGGGACAGGGTACGAAATGACCCAGTACTTC.

The chain is built from TRBV7-8 and TRBJ1-5; D is unresolved. The CDR3 runs 15 residues. V gave up 1 base and J gave up 2 bases, with 9 bases separating them. Germline values: CDR1 SGHVS, CDR2 FQNEAQ. The CDR3 DNA follows: TGTGCCAGCAGCTTAGTAGAGGGAGGCAATCAGCCCCAGCATTTT. Translation: CASSLVEGGNQPQHF.

The chain is built from TRBV7-2 and TRBJ2-7; 7 nucleotides agree with TRBD2. With 1 base clipped from V and 3 bases from J, the junction kept 6 bases outside the gene matches. CDR1 is SGHTA, CDR2 FQGNSA, per germline. This CDR3 is 15 amino acids long. The CDR3: CASSLEGREVYEQYF. The CDR3 region has the DNA TGTGCCAGCAGCTTAGAGGGTCGGGAGGTCTACGAGCAGTACTTC.

This clone was seen a handful of times. The rearrangement uses TRBV7-8 and TRBJ2-7; TRBD1 matches 9 bases. The CDR3 runs to 15 residues. V trimming: 4 bases; J trimming: 0 bases; junction bases outside the gene matches: 4. CDR1 is SGHVS, CDR2 FQNEAQ, per germline. CDR3 nucleotides: TGTGCCAGCAGCTCCACGACAGGGGGCTCCTACGAGCAGTACTTC. Its translation: CASSSTTGGSYEQYF.